These 28 T cell receptor beta chains were all obtained from the same sample, sequenced in a study of cytomegalovirus exposure and HLA in healthy donors. Profiling relied on immunoSEQ multiplex PCR, and the TCRdb table lists in-frame clones only, not all of them. The data contain 130,000 to 150,000 clones, 85% to 90% of them singletons. The sample comprised PBMCs. The source is a woman in her 30s in good health and CMV-seropositive.

The CDR3 protein is CASSVQGAREKLFF. The CDR3 region has the DNA TGTGCCAGCAGTGTGCAGGGGGCGAGGGAAAAACTGTTTTTT. The chain joins TRBV2 to TRBJ1-4, with TRBD1 matching over 8 bases. The CDR3 totals 14 residues. Germline V gene sequence: CDR1 SNHLY, CDR2 FYNNEI. V was pared by 4 bases and J by 8 bases, with 6 bases of the junction left unmatched. The full variable domain, in which reference TRBV2 and TRBJ1-4 provide the parts outside the CDR3, is EPEVTQTPSHQVTQMGQEVILRCVPISNHLYFYWYRQILGQKVEFLVSFYNNEISEKSEIFDDQFSVERPDGSNFTLKIRSTKLEDSAMYFCASSVQGAREKLFFGSGTQLSVL.

The chain has TRBV2 and TRBJ1-3, with TRBD1 identical over 9 bases. The CDR3 sequence is 18 residues long. V dropped 1 base and J dropped 2; count of bases not matched to a gene: 9. From germline, CDR1 is SNHLY and CDR2 FYNNEI. The CDR3 is CASSEGGTGRKTGNTIYF. CDR3 in DNA: TGTGCCAGCAGTGAAGGTGGGACAGGGCGAAAGACTGGAAACACCATATATTTT.

This sequence joins TRBV7-8 and TRBJ2-7; 11 bases match TRBD2. Germline loops: CDR1 SGHVS, CDR2 FQNEAQ. The CDR3 runs to 16 residues. V trimming: 3 bases; J trimming: 7 bases; junction bases outside the gene matches: 11. This chain's CDR3 is CASSLTRTSGLGEQYF. As DNA, the CDR3 is TGTGCCAGCAGCTTGACACGGACTAGCGGGCTCGGGGAGCAGTACTTC.

The chain uses TRBV4-2 and TRBJ2-3; 9 bases match TRBD2. The germline V gene has CDR1 LGHNA and CDR2 YNFKEQ. Unmatched junction bases numbered 6, after V lost 0 bases and J lost 11 bases. The CDR3 spans 14 residues. The CDR3 loop is CASSQEERRGGQYF. The CDR3 DNA reads TGTGCCAGCAGCCAAGAGGAGAGGCGGGGGGGGCAGTATTTT.

The V gene is TRBV4-2, the J gene TRBJ1-6, with a weak D call TRBD1 (5 bases). CDR3 length equals 17 residues. Germline V gene data show CDR1 as LGHNA and CDR2 as YNFKEQ. The V end lost 4 bases, the J end lost 2 bases, and 15 bases lay between the germline ends. The CDR3 is CASSPRGGEAYNSPLHF. Here the CDR3 DNA reads TGTGCCAGCAGCCCCCGGGGGGGAGAGGCCTATAATTCACCCCTCCACTTT.

V usage is TRBV9 and J usage is TRBJ2-5; 9 positions match TRBD2. CDR3 length: 14 residues. Germline V CDR1 and CDR2: SGDLS, YYNGEE. Germline trimming cut 3 bases from V and 2 bases from J; bases unmatched to any gene: 2. The CDR3 is CASSASGTQETQYF. The CDR3 coding sequence is TGTGCCAGCAGCGCTAGCGGGACACAAGAGACCCAGTACTTC.

The chain combines TRBV27 with TRBJ1-1; no reliable D call. The length of the CDR3 is 14 residues. The germline V and J ends were trimmed by 3 bases and 7 bases, with 15 bases remaining between them. Germline-derived CDR1 and CDR2 are MNHEY and SMNVEV (reference sequence). CDR3 bases: TGTGCCAGCAGTTTTACACCCTCCAGGAATGAAGCTTTCTTT. It specifies CASSFTPSRNEAFF.

V usage is TRBV5-1 and J usage is TRBJ2-1; TRBD2 aligns across 12 bases. This CDR3 contains 15 residues. The junction had 4 bases not matched to a gene; V was cut back by 0 bases and J by 9 bases. Germline V gives CDR1 SGHRS, CDR2 YFSETQ. In DNA, the CDR3 is TGCGCCAGCAGCTTGGGACTAGCGGGAGTTGGTGAGCAGTTCTTC. Protein product: CASSLGLAGVGEQFF. The variable domain in full, with the rest retrieved from reference TRBV5-1 and TRBJ2-1, is KAGVTQTPRYLIKTRGQQVTLSCSPISGHRSVSWYQQTPGQGLQFLFEYFSETQRNKGNFPGRFSGRQFSNSRSEMNVSTLELGDSALYLCASSLGLAGVGEQFFGPGTRLTVL.

V usage is TRBV19 and J usage is TRBJ2-3; 10 bases align to TRBD2. Germline V CDR1 and CDR2: LNHDA, SQIVND (reference sequence). CDR3 length: 14 residues. The trim removed 6 bases at V and 1 base at J, leaving 1 base unmatched. CDR3 sequence reads: CASRTSGRTDTQYF. Here the CDR3 DNA reads TGTGCCAGTAGGACTAGCGGGCGCACAGATACGCAGTATTTT.

This rearrangement joins TRBV15 to TRBJ2-2; the match to TRBD2 covers 7 bases. The J segment lost 5 bases and the V segment lost 0 bases, leaving 6 bases of the junction unmatched. Germline values: CDR1 LNHNV, CDR2 YYDKDF (reference sequence). The CDR3 length is 16 residues. The CDR3 coding sequence is TGTGCCACCAGCAGAGATAAGGGAGGGAAGACCGGGGAGCTGTTTTTT. As protein: CATSRDKGGKTGELFF.

The rearrangement uses TRBV5-1 and TRBJ2-1, with TRBD2 as a possible D gene (5 bases). Trimming stripped 4 bases from V and 5 bases from J, with 13 bases between. Germline-derived CDR1 and CDR2 are SGHRS and YFSETQ. There are 14 residues in the CDR3. The DNA of the CDR3 is TGCGCCAGCAGCCCCCGGACTTTCAACAATGAGCAGTTCTTC. It specifies CASSPRTFNNEQFF.

The chain carries TRBV16 and TRBJ1-4; D is uncertain. V was clipped by 4 bases and J by 7 bases, with 16 bases between them. This CDR3 spans 15 amino acids. CDR1 KGHSY and CDR2 FQNENV come from the germline V gene. The CDR3: CASSPPEVVGEKLFF. The CDR3 DNA sequence: TGTGCCAGCAGCCCCCCCGAGGTCGTTGGTGAAAAACTGTTTTTT.

This clone was counted a single time. J is TRBJ1-5 and V is TRBV29-1, with 10 positions matching TRBD1. V shed 4 bases and J 1 base; nucleotides not matched to a gene: 1. This CDR3 has 14 amino acids. Germline V gene lookup returns CDR1 SQVTM and CDR2 ANQGSEA. CDR3 protein: CSVGDRGSNQPQHF. CDR3 nucleotides: TGCAGCGTTGGGGACAGGGGAAGCAATCAGCCCCAGCATTTT. The full variable domain, with the rest looked up from reference TRBV29-1 and TRBJ1-5, is SAVISQKPSRDICQRGTSLTIQCQVDSQVTMMFWYRQQPGQSLTLIATANQGSEATYESGFVIDKFPISRPNLTFSTLTVSNMSPEDSSIYLCSVGDRGSNQPQHFGDGTRLSIL.

J is TRBJ2-1 and V is TRBV28, with D possibly being TRBD2 (6 bases). CDR1 and CDR2 (germline): MDHEN, SYDVKM. CDR3 length equals 13 residues. Trimming cost V 6 bases and J 4 bases, with 10 bases left between them. CDR3 sequence reads: CASREGGYNEQFF. For the CDR3, the DNA is TGTGCCAGCAGGGAGGGTGGATACAATGAGCAGTTCTTC.

This clone was seen only a few times. V and J are TRBV25-1 and TRBJ1-2, with D tentatively TRBD1 (5 bases). The V and J ends lost 3 bases and 6 bases respectively, with 17 bases between them. Germline V gene data show CDR1 as MGHDK and CDR2 as SYGVNS. This CDR3 spans 15 amino acids. The CDR3 spells CASSDYSGGRNGYTF. In DNA form, the CDR3 reads TGTGCCAGCAGTGATTATTCGGGGGGGAGGAATGGCTACACCTTC.

The CDR3 protein is CASSPRQGQQPQHF. In DNA, the CDR3 is TGTGCCAGCAGTCCAAGACAGGGCCAGCAGCCCCAGCATTTT. The chain uses TRBV6-5 and TRBJ1-5, with TRBD1 matching 7 bases. CDR3 length: 14 amino acids. With V trimmed by 5 bases and J by 7 bases, 8 bases remained unmatched. CDR1 and CDR2 (germline): MNHEY, SVGAGI.

The gene calls are TRBV28 and TRBJ1-2, with TRBD1 identical over 7 bases. The length of the CDR3 is 13 residues. Germline CDR1 and CDR2: MDHEN and SYDVKM. The V segment lost 10 bases and the J segment 4 bases; nucleotides outside the gene matches: 9. CDR3 sequence reads: CATLPGTVYGYTF. The CDR3 nucleotides read TGTGCCACCCTCCCCGGGACAGTCTATGGCTACACCTTC.

This clone was found a few times. The chain has TRBV19 and TRBJ1-1; weak D call: TRBD1 (6 bases). CDR1 LNHDA and CDR2 SQIVND come from the germline V gene (reference sequence). The CDR3 length is 15 residues. Trimming took off 4 bases at V and 0 bases at J, with 12 bases between the two ends. The CDR3 loop reads CASSTWTDVNTEAFF. The CDR3 bases are TGTGCCAGTAGTACGTGGACAGACGTGAACACTGAAGCTTTCTTT.

This sequence joins TRBV7-9 and TRBJ2-3, with D possibly matching TRBD2 (6 bases). With 1 base removed from V and 4 bases from J, the gap between germline ends came to 12 bases. This CDR3 is built from 15 residues. The germline gives CDR1 SEHNR, CDR2 FQNEAQ (reference sequence). The CDR3: CASSLGLGSPDTQYF. DNA for the CDR3: TGTGCCAGCAGCTTAGGACTCGGGAGCCCAGATACGCAGTATTTT.

A word on this clone: At one end the junction does not follow the germline gene, possibly because of a read error. This rearrangement joins TRBV2 to TRBJ2-1, with D unclear. The germline gives CDR1 SNHLY, CDR2 FYNNEI. The CDR3 sequence is 15 residues long. CDR3 residues: CASREDSSSYNEQFF. In nucleotides, the CDR3 is TGTGCCAGCAGGGAAGACTCGAGCTCCTACAATGAGCAGTTCTTC.

The rearrangement joins TRBV10-2 to TRBJ1-2, with D unclear. The V gene lost 6 bases and the J gene lost 1 base, with 6 bases spanning the gap. The CDR3 is 12 residues long. Germline loops: CDR1 WSHSY, CDR2 SAAADI. In DNA, the CDR3 is TGCGCCAGCAGAGACAATAACTATGGCTACACCTTC. Residues: CASRDNNYGYTF.

The chain recombines TRBV9 with TRBJ2-1, with D possibly matching TRBD1 (6 bases). The CDR3 has 16 amino acids. V lost 4 bases and J lost 0, with 14 bases in between. Germline CDR1 reads SGDLS; CDR2 reads YYNGEE. The CDR3 DNA follows: TGTGCCAGCAGCCATTCAGGGGCCCTCTCCTACAATGAGCAGTTCTTC. This translates into CASSHSGALSYNEQFF.

This clone showed up just a few times. This sequence joins TRBV29-1 and TRBJ2-1, with TRBD2 identical over 10 bases. The V gene end was trimmed by 6 bases and the J gene end by 7 bases; junction bases not matched to a gene: 21. Germline V gene data show CDR1 as SQVTM and CDR2 as ANQGSEA. This CDR3 comprises 18 residues. The CDR3 reads CSVWTGGASGRARNEQFF. The CDR3 DNA is TGCAGCGTCTGGACAGGAGGAGCCAGCGGGAGGGCCCGGAATGAGCAGTTCTTC.

By sample fraction, this clone is medium-sized (0.01 to 0.1%). The chain has TRBV7-9 and TRBJ2-5, with 13 bases matching TRBD2. The germline CDR1 and CDR2 sequences are SEHNR and FQNEAQ (reference sequence). The CDR3 runs 17 residues. With V trimmed by 5 bases and J by 4 bases, 10 bases remained unmatched. CDR3 sequence reads: CASSPRTSGRVVETQYF. In nucleotides, the CDR3 is TGTGCCAGCAGCCCTCGTACTAGCGGGAGGGTTGTAGAGACCCAGTACTTC. Full variable domain (outside the CDR3, taken from reference TRBV7-9 and TRBJ2-5): DTGVSQNPRHKITKRGQNVTFRCDPISEHNRLYWYRQTLGQGPEFLTYFQNEAQLEKSRLLSDRFSAERPKGSFSTLEIQRTEQGDSAMYLCASSPRTSGRVVETQYFGPGTRLLVL.

The chain recombines TRBV5-5 with TRBJ2-7; D not resolved. The V end was cut by 4 bases, the J end by 1 base, with 12 bases between. The length of the CDR3 is 14 residues. Germline V gene sequence: CDR1 SGHKS, CDR2 YYEKEE (reference sequence). The CDR3 is CASSTPLVSYEQYF. DNA for the CDR3: TGTGCCAGCAGCACCCCTCTAGTTTCCTACGAGCAGTACTTC.

This clone was detected a few times. The chain links TRBV6-1 to TRBJ1-5, with no clear D. Trimming stripped 7 bases from V and 5 bases from J, with 12 bases between. Per the germline V gene, CDR1 is MNHNS and CDR2 is SASEGT. This CDR3 is built from 13 residues. In nucleotides, the CDR3 is TGTGCCAGCACGCCAGTAAGTTATCAGCCCCAGCATTTT. This translates into CASTPVSYQPQHF.

The chain carries TRBV9 and TRBJ2-3, with 8 bases identical to TRBD2. Per germline, CDR1 SGDLS and CDR2 YYNGEE. The CDR3 is made up of 15 amino acids. Unmatched junction bases numbered 6, after V lost 2 bases and J lost 4 bases. CDR3 DNA: TGTGCCAGCAGCGTGCGGGGGGCCGGCCCAGATACGCAGTATTTT. Protein: CASSVRGAGPDTQYF.

The J gene is TRBJ2-7, the V gene TRBV18, with D possibly TRBD2 on 6 matching bases. With 5 bases removed from V and 6 bases from J, the gap between germline ends came to 17 bases. The CDR3 covers 14 residues. Germline assignment: CDR1 KGHSH and CDR2 LQKENI. CDR3 in DNA: TGTGCCAGCTCATACGCGACTAGAAGTAGCGAGCAGTACTTC. Protein sequence: CASSYATRSSEQYF.